The rows below give T cell receptor beta chains drawn from one sample of a study of blood T cell repertoires in COVID-19. Assay used: immunoSEQ multiplex PCR; TCRdb lists only in-frame clones, some missing. Of some 290,000 clones listed, approximately 86% are singletons. Input material: peripheral blood. These receptors were taken from a young man with active or convalescent COVID-19. Each CDR3 is given with its conserved first and last residue.

V gene: TRBV4-2; J gene: TRBJ2-2; CDR3 protein: CASSQDRGTNTGELFF
V gene: TRBV7-2; J gene: TRBJ1-5; CDR3 protein: CASSLESTLPNQPQHF
V gene: TRBV11-2; J gene: TRBJ2-3; CDR3 protein: CASSLTSMSDTQYF
V gene: TRBV6-5; J gene: TRBJ1-3; CDR3 protein: CASSYRGGNTIYF
V gene: TRBV7-6; J gene: TRBJ2-2; CDR3 protein: CASSGRQGSYTGELFF
V gene: TRBV10-1; J gene: TRBJ1-4; CDR3 protein: CASSEIPGEELFF
V gene: TRBV7-9; J gene: TRBJ1-1; CDR3 protein: CASRNSFFTEAFF
V gene: TRBV5-1; J gene: TRBJ2-7; CDR3 protein: CASSLVTGGTYEQYF
V gene: TRBV6-5; J gene: TRBJ2-1; CDR3 protein: CASRSTSWGHEQFF
V gene: TRBV10-1; J gene: TRBJ1-5; CDR3 protein: CASSGRRVSNQPQHF
V gene: TRBV9; J gene: TRBJ1-1; CDR3 protein: CASSQWGGRDTEAFF
V gene: TRBV5-1; J gene: TRBJ1-1; CDR3 protein: CASSSIGTGVDFF
V gene: TRBV5-6; J gene: TRBJ1-3; CDR3 protein: CASSLTAGNTIYF
V gene: TRBV4-2; J gene: TRBJ1-4; CDR3 protein: CASSQGPGIGNEKLFF
V gene: TRBV28; J gene: TRBJ1-5; CDR3 protein: CASSLPGPGQGLFSNQPQHF
V gene: TRBV11-3; J gene: TRBJ1-3; CDR3 protein: CASTKAMTGNTIYF
V gene: TRBV24-1; J gene: TRBJ2-4; CDR3 protein: CATSDSGGSKNIQYF
V gene: TRBV10-3; J gene: TRBJ1-6; CDR3 protein: CAISQTGNNSPLHF
V gene: TRBV7-2; J gene: TRBJ2-3; CDR3 protein: CASSLNSASGFSTDTQYF
V gene: TRBV6-5; J gene: TRBJ2-1; CDR3 protein: CASSPTLSDNEQFF
V gene: TRBV19; J gene: TRBJ1-2; CDR3 protein: CASRPSRTNYGYTF
V gene: TRBV9; J gene: TRBJ2-3; CDR3 protein: CASSPVASEDTQYF
V gene: TRBV9; J gene: TRBJ1-5; CDR3 protein: CASSAGTGQPQHF
V gene: TRBV12-3/TRBV12-4; J gene: TRBJ2-1; CDR3 protein: CASSLRTSHEQFF
V gene: TRBV29-1; J gene: TRBJ2-7; CDR3 protein: CSVEGAGGFYEQYF
V gene: TRBV4-1; J gene: TRBJ1-2; CDR3 protein: CASSPTERGAYGYTF
V gene: TRBV9; J gene: TRBJ2-7; CDR3 protein: CASSVGGENEQYF
V gene: TRBV19; J gene: TRBJ1-5; CDR3 protein: CASSRQGDNQPQHF
V gene: TRBV6-5; J gene: TRBJ1-5; CDR3 protein: CASSYSTGTNQPQHF
V gene: TRBV11-1; J gene: TRBJ2-3; CDR3 protein: CASSSVPDTQYF
V gene: TRBV24-1; J gene: TRBJ2-1; CDR3 protein: CATSQPGQGSNEQFF
V gene: TRBV5-6; J gene: TRBJ2-7; CDR3 protein: CASSSGGYEQYF
V gene: TRBV5-1; J gene: TRBJ2-5; CDR3 protein: CASSLMGTEETQYF
V gene: TRBV5-1; J gene: TRBJ2-5; CDR3 protein: CASSHHYRGLQETQYF
V gene: TRBV7-9; J gene: TRBJ2-5; CDR3 protein: CASSFGPETQYF
V gene: TRBV5-4; J gene: TRBJ1-1; CDR3 protein: CASSRSGTYTEAFF
V gene: TRBV5-6; J gene: TRBJ2-7; CDR3 protein: CASSLQFGTAIF
V gene: TRBV7-9; J gene: TRBJ1-5; CDR3 protein: CASSPGHPNQPQHF
V gene: TRBV7-9; J gene: TRBJ2-1; CDR3 protein: CASSYRDEQFF
V gene: TRBV5-8; J gene: TRBJ1-3; CDR3 protein: CASSLYGGADGNTIYF
V gene: TRBV6-1; J gene: TRBJ2-5; CDR3 protein: CASSEATGTGAETQYF
V gene: TRBV15; J gene: TRBJ2-3; CDR3 protein: CATSRDWQGSTDTQYF
V gene: TRBV10-2; J gene: TRBJ1-2; CDR3 protein: CASSGYQDYGYTF
V gene: TRBV4-1; J gene: TRBJ2-5; CDR3 protein: CASSQDPGGQETQYF
V gene: TRBV5-1; J gene: TRBJ2-7; CDR3 protein: CASRGGERGTYEQYF
V gene: TRBV6-2/TRBV6-3; J gene: TRBJ2-7; CDR3 protein: CASSYSGDSYEQYF
V gene: TRBV6-5; J gene: TRBJ1-1; CDR3 protein: CASRGQTNTEAFF
V gene: TRBV7-2; J gene: TRBJ2-2; CDR3 protein: CASSLAALAGNTGELFF
V gene: TRBV10-1; J gene: TRBJ1-4; CDR3 protein: CASSTKQNEKLFF
V gene: TRBV24-1; J gene: TRBJ2-2; CDR3 protein: CATSVSGGYTGELFF
V gene: TRBV14; J gene: TRBJ2-7; CDR3 protein: CASSQDPTYEQYF
V gene: TRBV11-3; J gene: TRBJ2-1; CDR3 protein: CASTMTRGNNEQFF
V gene: TRBV6-5; J gene: TRBJ2-5; CDR3 protein: CASSYPGRGETQYF
V gene: TRBV10-3; J gene: TRBJ1-1; CDR3 protein: CAISESWGQGNTEAFF
V gene: TRBV9; J gene: TRBJ1-1; CDR3 protein: CASSVAVNTEAFF
V gene: TRBV6-5; J gene: TRBJ1-2; CDR3 protein: CASSFWGQQGYTF
V gene: TRBV7-3; J gene: TRBJ2-1; CDR3 protein: CASSLTGEDEQFF